This TCR beta chain comes out of a study of cytotoxic CD8 clonotypes in ibrutinib-treated CLL. As for the study in general: Enrolment comprised about 10 relapsed/refractory and approximately 16 treatment-naive patients; fewer than 18 were IGHV unmutated. Study-level points and caveats: Circulating CD8+ T-cell counts were tracked by baseline clonality, which exceeded that of age-matched healthy donors. Public clonotypes showed up rarely, and on treatment they shrank or held steady.

Germline V gene sequence: CDR1 SNHLY, CDR2 FYNNEI. The CDR3 has 13 amino acids. Trimming removed 6 bases from V and 5 bases from J, with 11 bases in between. Deep sequencing aimed at 1 in 200,000 to 1 in 1 million T cells' resolution. Only in-frame clones appear in the TCRdb table, and some are missing; sequencing was by immunoSEQ multiplex PCR. This table has about 160,000 clones, 81% appearing once. A word on this clone: Its antigen is unidentified.

This sequence joins TRBV2 and TRBJ2-1; no definite D call. The material was PBMCs, obtained after 12 months of ibrutinib treatment. The clonotype comes from a human donor with chronic lymphocytic leukemia. The CDR3 nucleotides are TGTGCCAGCAGACCGACTGGAAACAATGAGCAGTTCTTC. Its translation is CASRPTGNNEQFF. The full variable domain, rest sourced from reference TRBV2 and TRBJ2-1, is EPEVTQTPSHQVTQMGQEVILRCVPISNHLYFYWYRQILGQKVEFLVSFYNNEISEKSEIFDDQFSVERPDGSNFTLKIRSTKLEDSAMYFCASRPTGNNEQFFGPGTRLTVL.